The source of this T cell receptor (beta chain) is a study of OX40 agonist ivuxolimab in advanced cancers. Study at large: It was ivuxolimab, an agonistic anti-OX40 (CD134) antibody, that patients were treated with.

The data were produced by immunoSEQ multiplex PCR, yet TCRdb's version contains in-frame clones alone and is incomplete. The sample holds 90,000 or so clones, roughly nine tenths seen once. General study results and limits: Expanded peripheral T-cell antigen specificity went undetermined. Low normalized clonal expansion also occurred in some nonresponding patients.

On this clone itself: The antigen is unknown.

CDR3 length: 14 residues. Trimming at V came to 4 bases and at J to 8 bases, leaving 7 bases not matched to a gene. From germline, CDR1 is SGHDN and CDR2 FVKESK. The sequence derives from an adult with an advanced solid tumor such as melanoma, head and neck, liver or kidney cancer. The source material was CD4+ or CD8+ T cells sorted from blood, sampled in a trial of the OX40 agonist ivuxolimab. V gene TRBV14 combines with J gene TRBJ2-1; 8 positions agree with TRBD2. CDR3: CASSPEGGRHEQFF. DNA of the CDR3: TGTGCCAGCAGCCCGGAAGGCGGGAGGCATGAGCAGTTCTTC.